This T cell receptor (beta chain) was recovered during a study of T cell responses to AZD1222 COVID-19 vaccine. General study points: Spike-wide vaccine-associated CD4 TCRs dominated at 160-218 and 743-854. The donor cohort was predominantly white British with a female majority, and clonal diversity may have been underestimated.

Only in-frame clones appear in the TCRdb table, and some are missing; sequencing was by immunoSEQ multiplex PCR. The sample records roughly 150,000 clones, over 75% being singletons. This CDR3 has 13 residues. CDR1 and CDR2 from the germline V gene are WNHNN and SYGVQD (reference sequence). V lost 0 bases, J lost 4 bases, and 7 bases lay in between. As regards this clone: What it recognizes is unknown.

The gene calls are TRBV10-1 and TRBJ2-7; D may be TRBD2 (6 bases). The sample was peripheral blood, taken on day 0 of AZD1222 vaccination. The TCR originated in an adult in good health. The DNA of the CDR3 is TGCGCCAGCAGTGAGTCGGGGAGGTACGAGCAGTACTTC. Protein: CASSESGRYEQYF.